This T cell receptor beta chain stems from a study of cytomegalovirus exposure and HLA in healthy donors. The CDR3 consists of 11 residues. The ends were cut back, 5 bases at V and 4 bases at J, with 6 bases in the middle. CDR1 MNHNY and CDR2 SVGAGI come from the germline V gene (reference sequence). Study-level findings and limits: Across donors, most TCRs were seen rarely, yet some public ones were widespread. The study recorded 150 to 200 TCR beta chains that were cytomegalovirus-associated. A later examination showed that TCR association rates differed by HLA locus, with DRB1 most and HLA-C fewest.

Concerning this clone itself: Its target is unknown.

The PCR had 60 Vbeta and 13 Jbeta primers. Using immunoSEQ multiplex PCR, the repertoire was profiled, and TCRdb retains in-frame clones only, with some absent. The repertoire includes some 240,000 clones, about 72% of them detected once, and 3% to 4.5% sits in the top ten. The V and J genes are TRBV6-6 and TRBJ2-7; no clear D gene. The TCR was taken from a male donor in good health and CMV-seronegative. What was sequenced was PBMCs. CDR3 bases: TGTGCCAGCAGTCCTCTTTACGAGCAGTACTTC. It specifies CASSPLYEQYF.